A single sample is the source of the 4 T cell receptor beta chains below, sequenced in a study of TET2 disruption in CD19-targeted CAR T cells. Antigens for these TCRs are unknown. As to treatment: autologous CTL019 cells: CD19 CAR with 4-1BB and CD3 zeta domains. Assay: immunoSEQ multiplex PCR; the TCRdb copy retains only in-frame clones and omits some. This table lists under 30,000 clones. The sequencing here drew on CD8- CAR+ T cells sorted from cultured blood T cells, taken for CD19 CAR T cell therapy. As for subset: CD8-negative CAR-positive T cells from the infusion product. These receptors were collected from a man aged 65 to 79 with chronic lymphocytic leukemia.

As for this clone: The read is 3 residues too short to cover the CDR3 end, so that end is filled in from the germline J gene. The chain couples TRBV19 to TRBJ1-4, with unresolved D. The CDR3 sequence is 15 residues long. The V gene lost 5 bases and the J gene lost 0 bases, with 10 bases spanning the gap. Germline-derived CDR1 and CDR2 are LNHDA and SQIVND (reference sequence). The CDR3 sequence is CASSPGGATNEKLFF. Partial CDR3 DNA: TGTGCCAGTAGTCCTGGCGGCGCAACTAATGAAAAA. The full variable domain, with the rest looked up from reference TRBV19 and TRBJ1-4, is DGGITQSPKYLFRKEGQNVTLSCEQNLNHDAMYWYRQDPGQGLRLIYYSQIVNDFQKGDIAEGYSVSREKKESFPLTVTSAQKNPTAFYLCASSPGGATNEKLFFGSGTQLSVL.

As for this clone: The read ends 3 residues shy of where the CDR3 ends; the end is completed using the germline J gene. The rearrangement links TRBV19 to TRBJ1-5; 7 bases are a match to TRBD1. With V trimmed by 7 bases and J by 4 bases, 16 bases remained unmatched. The CDR3 has 17 residues. CDR1 is LNHDA, CDR2 SQIVND, per germline (reference sequence). The CDR3 spells CASTDVRGRQANQPQHF. CDR3 DNA, as far as it was read: TGTGCCAGTACTGATGTTAGGGGGCGACAGGCAAATCAGCCC.

Of note for this clone: A junction boundary mismatches the germline segment, possibly from a read error. The CDR3 end lies 3 residues beyond the end of the read and is filled in from the germline J gene. The rearrangement joins TRBV7-8 to TRBJ2-4, with 8 bases lining up with TRBD1. This CDR3 spans 14 amino acids. Germline CDR1 SGHVS, CDR2 FQNEAQ. The CDR3 loop reads CASGLRTGKETQYF. Partial CDR3 DNA: TGTGCCAGCGGCTTGAGGACAGGGAAAGAGACT.

With respect to this clone: The read stops 3 residues short of the end of the CDR3; the missing end is completed from the germline J gene. The chain links TRBV11-2 to TRBJ2-5; TRBD1 matches at 7 bases. The CDR3 runs to 15 residues. Germline V gene sequence: CDR1 SGHAT, CDR2 FQNNGV. V lost 2 bases to trimming and J lost 4 bases; unmatched junction nucleotides: 7. Incomplete CDR3 DNA: TGTGCCAGCAGCTTAATGTCGACAGGGAGAGAGACC. Translated: CASSLMSTGRET. The full CDR3 is CASSLMSTGRETQYF.